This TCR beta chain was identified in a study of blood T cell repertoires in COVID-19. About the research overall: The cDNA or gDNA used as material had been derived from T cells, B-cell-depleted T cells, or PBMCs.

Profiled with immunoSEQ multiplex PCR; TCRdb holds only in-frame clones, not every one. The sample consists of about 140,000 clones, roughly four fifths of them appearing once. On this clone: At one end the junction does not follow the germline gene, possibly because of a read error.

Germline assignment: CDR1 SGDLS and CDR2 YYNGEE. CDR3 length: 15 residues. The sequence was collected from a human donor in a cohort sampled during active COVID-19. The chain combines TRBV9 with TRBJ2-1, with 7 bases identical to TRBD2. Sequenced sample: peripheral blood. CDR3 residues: CAGSPWDYSYNEQFF. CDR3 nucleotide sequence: TGTGCCGGCAGCCCCTGGGACTATTCCTACAATGAGCAGTTCTTC.